These 29 T cell receptor beta chains originate from one sample sequenced in a study of CD8+CD57+ T cells in acquired aplastic anemia. Using genomic DNA as the template, TCR beta VDJ and CDR3 profiling was carried out. TCRdb re-called the reads with MiXCR, one entry per CDR3 protein. The sample holds more than 100,000 distinct CDR3 sequences; around 50% are singletons and the top ten take under 3%. Sequencing was carried out using sorted CD4+, CD8+, or CD8+CD57+ T cells (not recorded which) from PBMCs. These TCRs come from a human donor in good health, serving as a control.

This clonotype was picked up one time. The DNA for the CDR3 is TGCAGCGTCACAACCTCCGGGACAGGGCTCAATCAGCCCCAGCATTTT. As protein: CSVTTSGTGLNQPQHF. The chain couples TRBV29-1 to TRBJ1-5, with 9 bases aligning to TRBD1. The CDR3 runs to 16 residues. V trimming: 6 bases; J trimming: 3 bases; junction bases outside the gene matches: 12. The germline gives CDR1 SQVTM, CDR2 ANQGSEA.

This clonotype was counted many times. This chain uses TRBV20-1 with TRBJ1-5, with D perhaps TRBD1 (6 bases). V lost 3 bases and J 0 bases, leaving 15 bases between the germline ends. This CDR3 spans 16 amino acids. Germline values: CDR1 DFQATT, CDR2 SNEGSKA (reference sequence). CDR3 bases: TGCAGTGCTAGTCAACAGGGATTCTATAGCAATCAGCCCCAGCATTTT. Translation: CSASQQGFYSNQPQHF.

The chain carries TRBV24-1 and TRBJ2-1; 7 nucleotides line up with TRBD2. Germline V gene data show CDR1 as KGHDR and CDR2 as SFDVKD. V shed 2 bases and J 4 bases; nucleotides not matched to a gene: 7. This CDR3 has 16 residues. The CDR3 sequence is CATSDSTSTRYNEQFF. The DNA of the CDR3 is TGTGCCACCAGTGATTCGACTAGCACCCGGTACAATGAGCAGTTCTTC.

The chain links TRBV7-6 to TRBJ2-3, with TRBD2 matching over 13 bases. The germline V gene has CDR1 SGHVS and CDR2 FNYEAQ. This CDR3 has 18 residues. Losses at the gene ends were 1 base for V and 4 bases for J; bases not matched to a gene: 8. The DNA of the CDR3 is TGTGCCAGCAGCTTAGGTCTACTAGCGGGGGGGCTTCCAGATACGCAGTATTTT. The encoded protein is CASSLGLLAGGLPDTQYF.

As regards this clonotype: At one end the junction does not follow the germline gene, possibly because of a read error. The chain employs TRBV7-9 and TRBJ1-3; no reliable D call. The CDR3 is 15 amino acids. Germline V gives CDR1 SEHNR, CDR2 FQNEAQ (reference sequence). The CDR3 loop is CASSLGRNSGNTIYF. CDR3 nucleotides: TGTGCCAGCAGCCTAGGCCGGAACTCTGGAAACACCATATACTTT.

In this sample, this clonotype turned up many times. V and J are TRBV5-6 and TRBJ2-3; tentative D call: TRBD2 (7 bases). The CDR3 is 14 residues long. The ends were cut back, 4 bases at V and 6 bases at J, with 15 bases in the middle. The germline V gene encodes CDR1 SGHDT and CDR2 YYEEEE. CDR3 bases: TGTGCCAGCAGCCCTGGGGGGGCCGCGGATACGCAGTATTTT. Encoded protein: CASSPGGAADTQYF.

This clonotype occurred many times. This chain connects TRBV11-3 to TRBJ2-5; tentative D call: TRBD2 (5 bases). Germline loops: CDR1 SGHNT, CDR2 YENEEA. With 2 bases removed from V and 5 bases from J, the gap between germline ends came to 12 bases. CDR3 size: 14 residues. CDR3 sequence (DNA): TGTGCCAGCAGCTTACGTTTGAGGGAGGAGACCCAGTACTTC. Translated: CASSLRLREETQYF.

The genes are TRBV2 and TRBJ1-1, with D unclear. Deletions cut 7 bases from V and 3 bases from J, with 9 bases between. The germline CDR1 and CDR2 sequences are SNHLY and FYNNEI. This CDR3 comprises 12 residues. Here the CDR3 reads CASILRDTEAFF. In DNA form, the CDR3 reads TGTGCCAGCATCCTGAGGGACACTGAAGCTTTCTTT. Combining the CDR3 with reference TRBV2 and TRBJ1-1 gives the whole variable domain EPEVTQTPSHQVTQMGQEVILRCVPISNHLYFYWYRQILGQKVEFLVSFYNNEISEKSEIFDDQFSVERPDGSNFTLKIRSTKLEDSAMYFCASILRDTEAFFGQGTRLTVV.

The table lists this clonotype with many counts. The chain joins TRBV20-1 to TRBJ2-5; 7 positions match TRBD1. Trimming at V came to 5 bases and at J to 7 bases, leaving 7 bases not matched to a gene. The CDR3 is 12 residues long. From germline, CDR1 is DFQATT and CDR2 SNEGSKA (reference sequence). The CDR3 here is CSALRDSGTQYF. CDR3 in DNA: TGCAGTGCTCTCCGGGACAGCGGGACCCAGTACTTC.

The J gene is TRBJ2-7, the V gene TRBV20-1; 14 bases agree with TRBD2. Germline trimming cut 6 bases from V and 4 bases from J; bases unmatched to any gene: 5. This CDR3 comprises 14 residues. Germline-derived CDR1 and CDR2 are DFQATT and SNEGSKA (reference sequence). CDR3 DNA sequence: TGCAGTGCCGGGACTAGCGGGGGTGGGTACGAGCAGTACTTC. Amino acid sequence: CSAGTSGGGYEQYF.

Comment on this clonotype: It is likely a read error, because the conserved phenylalanine at the end of the CDR3 is missing. The rearrangement joins TRBV29-1 to TRBJ1-2; 8 bases map to TRBD1. Germline V gene data show CDR1 as SQVTM and CDR2 as ANQGSEA. J lost 8 bases, V lost 8 bases, and 13 bases had no gene match. CDR3 length: 13 residues. CDR3 nucleotide sequence: TGCAGCACTCGGACAGGGAGCGGGGTCGGCTACACCTAC. Amino acid sequence: CSTRTGSGVGYTY.

The chain has TRBV7-2 and TRBJ1-2; tentative D call: TRBD1 (5 bases). The germline gives CDR1 SGHTA, CDR2 FQGNSA. V lost 6 bases and J lost 3, with 11 bases in between. The CDR3 contains 13 residues. The CDR3 sequence: CASRLGTDYGYTF. Here the CDR3 DNA reads TGTGCCAGCAGATTGGGGACGGACTATGGCTACACCTTC.

Concerning this clonotype: This sequence may be a read error, since a much larger clone differs from it by one base. The genes are TRBV3-1 and TRBJ2-7, with no clear D. The CDR3 runs 11 residues. Germline loops: CDR1 LGHDT, CDR2 YNNKEL (reference sequence). In nucleotides, the CDR3 is TGTGCCCGCAGCCAAGCCTACGAGCAGTACTTC. This translates into CARSQAYEQYF.

In its sample, this clonotype was seen many times. The rearrangement uses TRBV19 and TRBJ2-7; a weak D match, TRBD2 (6 bases). Trimming pared 10 bases from V and 3 bases from J, leaving 7 bases between. CDR1 is LNHDA and CDR2 is SQIVND in the germline V gene (reference sequence). This CDR3 spans 10 amino acids. The CDR3 spells CATGSYEQYF. The CDR3 coding sequence is TGTGCCACCGGGAGCTACGAGCAGTACTTC.

There are many counts of this clonotype. The genes are TRBV7-3 and TRBJ2-3; D call uncertain. Germline-derived CDR1 and CDR2 are SGHTA and FQGTGA. Trimming took 3 bases from V and 6 from J, leaving 16 bases between them. The CDR3 is 15 residues long. CDR3 loop: CASSFTYSREDTQYF. CDR3 coding DNA: TGTGCCAGCAGCTTCACTTACTCGAGAGAGGATACGCAGTATTTT.

In its sample, this clonotype was seen many times. The rearrangement links TRBV30 to TRBJ1-5, with a weak D call TRBD1 (5 bases). V was shortened by 3 bases and J by 2 bases, with 8 bases between the two germline ends. This CDR3 comprises 13 residues. Germline V gene lookup returns CDR1 GTSNPN and CDR2 SVGIG (reference sequence). The CDR3: CAWSGGGNQPQHF. The DNA of the CDR3 is TGTGCCTGGAGCGGAGGGGGCAATCAGCCCCAGCATTTT.

The chain recombines TRBV2 with TRBJ2-1, with D tentatively TRBD1 (5 bases). The germline CDR1 and CDR2 sequences are SNHLY and FYNNEI. Trimming took 6 bases from V and 8 from J, leaving 14 bases between them. There are 13 residues in the CDR3. The CDR3 DNA reads TGTGCCAGCAGATTAGGTCAGGGTCATGAGCAGTTCTTC. It is translated as CASRLGQGHEQFF.

The gene calls are TRBV7-8 and TRBJ2-2; D not resolved. Germline CDR1 reads SGHVS; CDR2 reads FQNEAQ. Trimming removed 5 bases at V and 8 bases at J, with 9 bases between. The CDR3 is 12 residues long. CDR3 region: CASSLGRGELFF. DNA for the CDR3: TGTGCCAGCAGCCTCGGCCGAGGGGAGCTGTTTTTT.

This rearrangement joins TRBV19 to TRBJ2-3, with 8 bases aligning to TRBD1. J lost 4 bases, V lost 6 bases, and 6 bases had no gene match. The CDR3 totals 14 residues. Germline lookup yields CDR1 LNHDA and CDR2 SQIVND (reference sequence). Here the CDR3 DNA reads TGTGCCAGTAGAGTCAGGGGGCTGGCAGATACGCAGTATTTT. This encodes CASRVRGLADTQYF.

The rearrangement links TRBV3-1 to TRBJ2-1; D is undetermined. CDR1 is LGHDT and CDR2 is YNNKEL in the germline V gene (reference sequence). The CDR3 contains 17 residues. With 0 bases removed from V and 5 bases from J, the gap between germline ends came to 17 bases. Here the CDR3 DNA reads TGTGCCAGCAGCCAAGATCCCATAGAGGTCACACACAATGAGCAGTTCTTC. Translation: CASSQDPIEVTHNEQFF.

The rearrangement links TRBV12-3 or TRBV12-4 to TRBJ1-5; D gene uncertain. Trimming took 10 bases from V and 0 from J, leaving 16 bases between them. The CDR3 contains 15 residues. The CDR3 is CATQPAGASNQPQHF. Written as DNA, the CDR3 is TGTGCCACCCAACCGGCAGGAGCTAGCAATCAGCCCCAGCATTTT.

This chain joins TRBV7-8 and TRBJ2-5, with D possibly TRBD1 on 5 matching bases. Trimming shortened V by 1 base and J by 4 bases, and 13 bases separated the two germline ends. CDR1 is SGHVS, CDR2 FQNEAQ, per germline. The CDR3 spans 15 residues. Here the CDR3 DNA reads TGTGCCAGCAGCTTAGTCCCGAGCCAGGGAGAGACCCAGTACTTC. Its translation is CASSLVPSQGETQYF.

This clonotype was observed many times. The rearrangement uses TRBV25-1 and TRBJ2-7, with D perhaps matching TRBD2 (5 bases). The CDR3 covers 12 residues. V gave up 3 bases and J gave up 3 bases, with 6 bases separating them. Germline-derived CDR1 and CDR2 are MGHDK and SYGVNS. This chain's CDR3 is CASSERVYEQYF. CDR3 sequence (DNA): TGTGCCAGCAGTGAGAGGGTCTACGAGCAGTACTTC.

The chain is built from TRBV7-4 and TRBJ2-7; TRBD1 is a possible D gene (6 bases). This CDR3 region has 15 residues. V lost 2 bases and J 4 bases, leaving 15 bases between the germline ends. Germline loops: CDR1 SGHVT, CDR2 SQSDAQ. The CDR3 DNA follows: TGTGCCAGCAGCTTAATGGGGCAGGGGATATACGAGCAGTACTTC. It specifies CASSLMGQGIYEQYF.

In its sample, this clonotype was seen many times. The chain recombines TRBV3-1 with TRBJ2-7; TRBD2 matches 12 bases. The trim removed 2 bases at V and 4 bases at J, leaving 9 bases unmatched. The CDR3 has 17 residues. From germline, CDR1 is LGHDT and CDR2 YNNKEL (reference sequence). Here the CDR3 reads CASSQKRLAGAVYEQYF. DNA of the CDR3: TGTGCCAGCAGCCAAAAGAGACTAGCGGGGGCAGTGTACGAGCAGTACTTC.

This clonotype was observed a single time. The rearrangement joins TRBV7-2 to TRBJ2-2, with D perhaps assigned TRBD1 or TRBD2 (6 bases each). V lost 0 bases, J lost 4 bases, and 12 bases lay in between. The CDR3 sequence is 16 residues long. Germline assignment: CDR1 SGHTA and CDR2 FQGNSA. DNA for the CDR3: TGTGCCAGCAGCTTAGCGGGGGGACACACCACCGGGGAGCTGTTTTTT. It specifies CASSLAGGHTTGELFF.

The table lists this clonotype with a few counts. This chain uses TRBV29-1 with TRBJ2-2; 9 bases agree with TRBD2. The length of the CDR3 is 14 residues. The ends lost 4 bases at V and 4 bases at J; junction bases unmatched: 4. Germline CDR1 SQVTM, CDR2 ANQGSEA. The CDR3 loop is CSVVAGEGTGELFF. In DNA form, the CDR3 reads TGCAGCGTTGTAGCGGGAGAGGGCACCGGGGAGCTGTTTTTT.

At least ten counts were recorded for this clonotype. The chain carries TRBV7-9 and TRBJ2-3, with TRBD2 as a possible D gene (7 bases). The CDR3 has 18 residues. Germline V gene sequence: CDR1 SEHNR, CDR2 FQNEAQ (reference sequence). Deletions cut 1 base from V and 2 bases from J, with 19 bases between. The DNA for the CDR3 is TGTGCCAGCAGCTTAGGGTCTAGCAGGGGAGGGGACACAGATACGCAGTATTTT. Its protein is CASSLGSSRGGDTDTQYF.

This clonotype appeared many times. This chain joins TRBV6-1 and TRBJ1-2; 7 positions agree with TRBD1. Germline V gene data show CDR1 as MNHNS and CDR2 as SASEGT. With V trimmed by 2 bases and J by 3 bases, 3 bases remained unmatched. The CDR3 loop spans 14 amino acids. The DNA of the CDR3 is TGTGCCAGCAGTGAAAGGACAGGATACTATGGCTACACCTTC. Its translation is CASSERTGYYGYTF.